This T cell receptor (beta chain) was sequenced in a study of PD-L1 blockade in urothelial cancer. Study overall: Blood analysis was done at 3 weeks (second dose) and 6 weeks after treatment began. Each blood sample yielded a median of approximately 140,000 T cells.

Time point meaning: pretreatment peripheral blood. The CDR3 sequence is 13 residues long. The germline CDR1 and CDR2 sequences are MNHEY and SVGAGI. Trimming took 6 bases from V and 8 from J; bases not matched to a gene: 6. Only in-frame clones appear in the TCRdb table, and some are missing; sequencing was by immunoSEQ multiplex PCR. The sample shows tens of thousands of clones, approximately 86% of them seen only once. This clone has just a few counts. This receptor was taken from a man aged 60 to 75 with urothelial cancer. The chain uses TRBV6-5 and TRBJ1-2; 10 bases agree with TRBD1. Sequenced here: PBMCs, sampled around atezolizumab (anti-PD-L1) treatment. CDR3 residues: CASRAGTGAGYTF. CDR3 DNA sequence: TGTGCCAGCAGAGCCGGGACAGGGGCCGGCTACACCTTC.